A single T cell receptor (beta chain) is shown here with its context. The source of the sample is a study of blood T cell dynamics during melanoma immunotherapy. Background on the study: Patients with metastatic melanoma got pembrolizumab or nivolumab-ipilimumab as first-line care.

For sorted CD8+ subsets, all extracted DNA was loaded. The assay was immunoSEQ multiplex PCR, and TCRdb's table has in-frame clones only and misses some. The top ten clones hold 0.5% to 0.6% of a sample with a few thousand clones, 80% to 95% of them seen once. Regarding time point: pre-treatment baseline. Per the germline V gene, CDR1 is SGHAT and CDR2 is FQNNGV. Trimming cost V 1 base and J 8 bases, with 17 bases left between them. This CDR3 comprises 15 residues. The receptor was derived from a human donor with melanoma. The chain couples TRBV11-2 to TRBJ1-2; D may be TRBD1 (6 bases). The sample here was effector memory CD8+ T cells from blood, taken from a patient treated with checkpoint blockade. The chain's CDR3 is CASSLGSGGTRGYTF. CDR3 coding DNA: TGTGCCAGCAGCTTAGGTTCCGGGGGCACTAGGGGCTACACCTTC. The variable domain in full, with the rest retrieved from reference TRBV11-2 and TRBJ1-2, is EAGVAQSPRYKIIEKRQSVAFWCNPISGHATLYWYQQILGQGPKLLIQFQNNGVVDDSQLPKDRFSAERLKGVDSTLKIQPAKLEDSAVYLCASSLGSGGTRGYTFGSGTRLTVV.